This is a list of T cell receptor beta chains from one sample in a study of T cell responses to AZD1222 COVID-19 vaccine. The repertoire was sequenced with immunoSEQ multiplex PCR; TCRdb's copy has only in-frame clones and lacks some. The table shows fewer than 50,000 clones, with about nine tenths occurring only once. Sequencing was performed on peripheral blood, taken 28 days after the second AZD1222 dose. These receptors were taken from an adult who received the AZD1222 COVID-19 vaccine. Each CDR3 is given with its conserved first and last residue. The order of the fields is J gene, clone size, V gene, D gene, CDR3 DNA, CDR3 protein. D genes are given only for firm matches. A clone size is listed for some rows: how often the clone was seen (once, few, many), or a class if it is expanded.

TRBJ2-1 | - | TRBV9 | TRBD1 | TGTGCCAGCAGCGCCGCTCCGGGACAGGCTAATGAGCAGTTCTTC | CASSAAPGQANEQFF
TRBJ1-1 | - | TRBV5-1 | TRBD1 | TGCGCCAGCAGCTTGGCCAGGGGGGGACAGAGTAACACTGAAGCTTTCTTT | CASSLARGGQSNTEAFF
TRBJ1-3 | - | TRBV24-1 | - | TGTGCCACCAGTGATTTGCACAGTGGCCCCGTCGGCGTCTCTGGAAACACCATATATTTT | CATSDLHSGPVGVSGNTIYF
TRBJ1-5 | - | TRBV21-1 | - | TGTGCCAGCAGCAAACTTCGGGCAGGTAGCAATCAGCCCCAGCATTTT | CASSKLRAGSNQPQHF
TRBJ1-6 | - | TRBV5-4 | - | TGTGCCAGCAGCCGTCCCGGGACGGGAATGAACGACCTCCACTTT | CASSRPGTGMNDLHF
TRBJ1-1 | - | TRBV9 | - | TGTGCCAGCAGCGTAAACCCCAGGGGTACTGAAGCTTTCTTT | CASSVNPRGTEAFF
TRBJ1-1 | - | TRBV19 | - | TGTGCCAGTATTATGGGGGGGAAAGCTTTCTTT | CASIMGGKAFF
TRBJ1-2 | - | TRBV20-1 | - | TGCAGTGCTAGGGGGGATGGCTACACCTTC | CSARGDGYTF
TRBJ1-1 | once | TRBV7-9 | - | TGTGCCAGCAGTTTAATGGGGTCTGAAGCTTTCTTT | CASSLMGSEAFF
TRBJ2-7 | - | TRBV28 | - | TGTGCCAGCAGCACTTACCGGGACCCCAGCGGACACGAGCAGTACTTC | CASSTYRDPSGHEQYF
TRBJ2-5 | - | TRBV18 | - | TGTGCCAGCTCACCACGAGCGGAAGGGAAGACCCAGTACTTC | CASSPRAEGKTQYF
TRBJ2-3 | - | TRBV2 | - | TGTGCCAGCAGCGGGGACCGAGGCACAGATACGCAGTATTTT | CASSGDRGTDTQYF
TRBJ2-1 | - | TRBV2 | - | TGTGCCAGCAGTGTATCGGGGACGTCCTACAATGAGCAGTTCTTC | CASSVSGTSYNEQFF
TRBJ1-3 | - | TRBV18 | - | TGTGCCAGCTCCATGGACTTCTCTGGAAACACCATATATTTT | CASSMDFSGNTIYF
TRBJ1-1 | - | TRBV9 | - | TGTGCCAGCAGCGCCCGGGGGGGTTTTTGGAACACTGAAGCTTTCTTT | CASSARGGFWNTEAFF
TRBJ1-2 | once | TRBV6-5 | - | TGTGCCAGCAGTAGGGCGGCACAAACCTATGGCTACACCTTC | CASSRAAQTYGYTF
TRBJ1-2 | - | TRBV9 | - | TGTGCCAGCAGCGTAGGGACTGGAAAGGGCTACACCTTC | CASSVGTGKGYTF
TRBJ2-3 | - | TRBV6-2/TRBV6-3 | - | TGTGCCAGCAGCCGAAGACCGGGACTGGGGGCAGATACGCAGTATTTT | CASSRRPGLGADTQYF
TRBJ2-7 | - | TRBV5-4 | - | TGTGCCAGCAGCCCTGGGGGATTAAAGTCGGTCGAGCAGTACTTC | CASSPGGLKSVEQYF
TRBJ2-7 | - | TRBV6-5 | TRBD1 | TGTGCCAGCAGTTACCTACGACAGGGTGTAACCTACGAGCAGTACTTC | CASSYLRQGVTYEQYF
TRBJ1-1 | - | TRBV6-5 | - | TGTGCCAGCAGACCCAGACCCCGGGGAAGCACTGAAGCTTTCTTT | CASRPRPRGSTEAFF
TRBJ1-2 | few | TRBV27 | - | TGTGCCAGCAGTTTATTGGGGGGTACGGGCGGCTACACCTTC | CASSLLGGTGGYTF
TRBJ2-1 | - | TRBV18 | TRBD1 | TGTGCCAGCTCACCTGGGACAGGGCCTTACAATGAGCAGTTCTTC | CASSPGTGPYNEQFF
TRBJ1-2 | - | TRBV25-1 | - | TGTGCCAGCGGGCAGACAGGACGAGACGCTGGCTACACCTTC | CASGQTGRDAGYTF
TRBJ1-2 | - | TRBV6-2/TRBV6-3 | - | TGTGCCAGCAGTTACTCCCAGCGCTATGGCTACACCTTC | CASSYSQRYGYTF
TRBJ1-5 | - | TRBV6-1 | - | TGTGCCAGCAGTGAAAACTTCTCAGGCCAGCCCCAGCATTTT | CASSENFSGQPQHF
TRBJ1-5 | - | TRBV6-5 | TRBD1 | TGTGCCAGCAGTAAGGAGACAGGGGGCCATCAGCCCCAGCATTTT | CASSKETGGHQPQHF
TRBJ2-2 | - | TRBV6-5 | TRBD1 | TGTGCCAGCAGCCCGACAGGGTCCGGGGAGCTGTTTTTT | CASSPTGSGELFF
TRBJ2-2 | - | TRBV19 | TRBD2 | TGTGCCAGTAGTGGAGCTAGCGGGAGGACCGGGGAGCTGTTTTTT | CASSGASGRTGELFF
TRBJ2-3 | - | TRBV11-2 | - | TGTGCCAGCAGCCATACGTCGGTCGATACGCAGTATTTT | CASSHTSVDTQYF
TRBJ1-6 | - | TRBV4-3 | - | TGCGCCAGCAGCCATACTACGGATGATAATTCACCCCTCCACTTT | CASSHTTDDNSPLHF
TRBJ2-4 | - | TRBV5-4 | - | TGTGCCAGCAGCACGCGACAAGCCATAGCCAAAAACATTCAGTACTTC | CASSTRQAIAKNIQYF
TRBJ1-4 | - | TRBV12-3/TRBV12-4 | - | TGTGCCAGCATCCTGGGAGGGGGTGAAAAACTGTTTTTT | CASILGGGEKLFF
TRBJ2-3 | - | TRBV7-8 | TRBD2 | TGTGCCAGCAGCTTTAGCGGGGTCACAGATACGCAGTATTTT | CASSFSGVTDTQYF
TRBJ1-2 | - | TRBV21-1 | - | TGTGCCAGCAGCGTCTCCCTTGGGGGACAAACGCTCGGTGGCTACACCTTC | CASSVSLGGQTLGGYTF
TRBJ2-5 | - | TRBV5-1 | - | TGCGCCAGCAGCTTGATGCGAGGTGAAGAGACCCAGTACTTC | CASSLMRGEETQYF
TRBJ2-3 | - | TRBV7-9 | TRBD2 | TGTGCCAGCAGCCTACGGACTAGCGGGGGGGCCGGTACGCAGTATTTT | CASSLRTSGGAGTQYF
TRBJ2-3 | once | TRBV7-2 | TRBD2 | TGTGCCAGCAGCTTATTTTCTAGCGGGGGGCCCACAGATACGCAGTATTTT | CASSLFSSGGPTDTQYF
TRBJ1-2 | - | TRBV10-2 | - | TGCGCCAGCAGTGAGTCCGGAGGGTTGGGCGGCTACACCTTC | CASSESGGLGGYTF
TRBJ2-7 | few | TRBV7-2 | - | TGTGCCAGCAGCTTAGACAGGGACTCCTACGAGCAGTACTTC | CASSLDRDSYEQYF
TRBJ1-5 | - | TRBV28 | TRBD1 | TGTGCCAGCAGTCCCAGGACAGGGTCCAATCAGCCCCAGCATTTT | CASSPRTGSNQPQHF